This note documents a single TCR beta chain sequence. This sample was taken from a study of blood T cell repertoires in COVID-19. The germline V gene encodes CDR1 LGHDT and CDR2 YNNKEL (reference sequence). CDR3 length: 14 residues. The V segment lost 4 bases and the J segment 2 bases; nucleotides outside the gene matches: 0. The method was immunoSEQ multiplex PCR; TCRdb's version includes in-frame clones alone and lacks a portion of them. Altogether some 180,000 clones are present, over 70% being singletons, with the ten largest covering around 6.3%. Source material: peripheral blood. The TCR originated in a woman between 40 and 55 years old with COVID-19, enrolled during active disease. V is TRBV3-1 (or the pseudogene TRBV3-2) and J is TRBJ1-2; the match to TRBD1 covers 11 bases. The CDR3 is CASSRDRGNYGYTF. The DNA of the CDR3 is TGTGCCAGCAGCCGGGACAGGGGGAACTATGGCTACACCTTC.